This is a list of T cell receptor beta chains from one sample in a study of identical twins. TCRdb ran MiXCR on the 5' RACE reads and lists one entry per CDR3 protein. The table lists roughly 1.6 million distinct CDR3 sequences, about 31% of them singletons. Sample: cord blood. The receptor source for this set is a newborn girl in good health. Both conserved end residues are part of each CDR3. Each record gives: CDR3 protein, CDR3 DNA, V gene, J gene, clone size, D gene. The D gene is left open where the match is weak. For some rows the clone size is stated as once, few or many, or as a class when expanded; others skip it.

CDR3: CSDDRGTEAFF
DNA: TGCAGTGACGACAGGGGCACTGAAGCTTTCTTT
V: TRBV20-1
J: TRBJ1-1
size: .
D: TRBD1

CDR3: CSARRPPANQPQHF
DNA: TGCAGTGCTAGAAGGCCCCCGGCCAATCAGCCCCAGCATTTT
V: TRBV20-1
J: TRBJ1-5
size: .
D: .

CDR3: CASSHIQGMSPTTNEKLFF
DNA: TGTGCCAGCAGCCATATACAGGGGATGTCCCCCACAACTAATGAAAAACTGTTTTTT
V: TRBV4-2
J: TRBJ1-4
size: .
D: TRBD1

CDR3: CSAKGTSVNEQYF
DNA: TGCAGTGCTAAGGGGACTAGCGTCAACGAGCAGTACTTC
V: TRBV20-1
J: TRBJ2-7
size: few
D: TRBD2

CDR3: CASREVLLPLHF
DNA: TGTGCCAGCAGGGAGGTCCTATTACCCCTCCACTTT
V: TRBV6-1
J: TRBJ1-6
size: few
D: .

CDR3: CASGVPSYNEQFF
DNA: TGTGCCAGCGGGGTACCCTCCTACAATGAGCAGTTCTTC
V: TRBV6-6
J: TRBJ2-1
size: .
D: .

CDR3: CSVRQGDTYEQYF
DNA: TGCAGCGTCCGACAGGGGGATACCTACGAGCAGTACTTC
V: TRBV29-1
J: TRBJ2-7
size: few
D: TRBD1

CDR3: CASSLAGEQCF
DNA: TGTGCCAGCAGCTTAGCGGGAGAGCAGTGCTTC
V: TRBV5-4
J: TRBJ2-1
size: once
D: TRBD2

CDR3: CASSNPGRLTGYTF
DNA: TGTGCCAGCAGCAATCCGGGACGACTAACTGGCTACACCTTC
V: TRBV6-4
J: TRBJ1-2
size: .
D: .

CDR3: CASKALDYNEQYF
DNA: TGTGCCAGCAAGGCCTTAGACTACAATGAGCAGTACTTC
V: TRBV6-1
J: TRBJ2-4
size: .
D: .

CDR3: CASRYFGQGSDTQYF
DNA: TGTGCCAGCCGCTACTTTGGACAGGGCTCAGATACGCAGTATTTT
V: TRBV28
J: TRBJ2-3
size: .
D: TRBD1

CDR3: CASRYAGLADLYEQYF
DNA: TGTGCCAGCAGATATGCAGGACTAGCGGACCTCTACGAGCAGTACTTC
V: TRBV2
J: TRBJ2-7
size: few
D: TRBD2

CDR3: CATSPDGYSNQPQHF
DNA: TGTGCCACCAGCCCTGACGGCTATAGCAATCAGCCCCAGCATTTT
V: TRBV15
J: TRBJ1-5
size: .
D: .

CDR3: CSAAHEVAGGLNEQFF
DNA: TGCAGTGCTGCCCACGAAGTTGCGGGGGGGCTCAATGAGCAGTTCTTC
V: TRBV20-1
J: TRBJ2-1
size: .
D: TRBD2

CDR3: CASSLAGGPLKLARDSYEQYF
DNA: TGTGCCAGCAGCTTAGCGGGGGGCCCCCTAAAGTTAGCGCGCGATTCCTACGAGCAGTACTTC
V: TRBV7-2
J: TRBJ2-7
size: .
D: .

CDR3: CSVEMDRISYNEQYF
DNA: TGCAGCGTTGAGATGGACAGAATCTCCTACAATGAGCAGTACTTC
V: TRBV29-1
J: TRBJ2-7
size: .
D: .

CDR3: CSAEQGYEQYF
DNA: TGCAGTGCTGAACAGGGGTACGAGCAGTACTTC
V: TRBV20-1
J: TRBJ2-7
size: many
D: TRBD1

CDR3: CASSALRDRANYGYTF
DNA: TGTGCCAGCAGTGCACTCCGGGACAGAGCTAACTATGGCTACACCTTC
V: TRBV27
J: TRBJ1-2
size: few
D: TRBD1

CDR3: CASSPRGGVETQYF
DNA: TGTGCCAGCAGCCCGCGGGGGGGAGTAGAGACCCAGTACTTC
V: TRBV7-7
J: TRBJ2-5
size: few
D: TRBD2

CDR3: CASSLGILNGVEETQYF
DNA: TGCGCCAGCAGCTTGGGAATACTCAACGGAGTGGAAGAGACCCAGTACTTC
V: TRBV5-1
J: TRBJ2-5
size: .
D: .

CDR3: CASSDGQSYGYTF
DNA: TGTGCCAGCAGCGATGGACAGTCCTATGGCTACACCTTC
V: TRBV9
J: TRBJ1-2
size: few
D: .

CDR3: CASSLGTSGGDLDHQETQYF
DNA: TGTGCCAGCAGCCTTGGGACTAGCGGGGGGGATCTGGATCACCAAGAGACCCAGTACTTC
V: TRBV7-2
J: TRBJ2-5
size: .
D: TRBD2

CDR3: CASSPPGGEKLFF
DNA: TGTGCCAGCTCACCACCGGGGGGTGAAAAACTGTTTTTT
V: TRBV18
J: TRBJ1-4
size: .
D: .

CDR3: CASSFQRGSSYEQYF
DNA: TGTGCCAGCAGCTTCCAGCGGGGTAGCTCCTACGAGCAGTACTTC
V: TRBV11-1
J: TRBJ2-7
size: many
D: TRBD2

CDR3: CSAPRAGRLYEQYF
DNA: TGCAGTGCCCCGAGGGCCGGAAGGCTCTACGAGCAGTACTTC
V: TRBV20-1
J: TRBJ2-7
size: .
D: .

CDR3: CASSDQGRIYNSPLHF
DNA: TGTGCCAGCAGCGATCAGGGACGGATCTATAATTCACCCCTCCACTTT
V: TRBV28
J: TRBJ1-6
size: .
D: .

CDR3: CASSKPRPTGTGRQPQHF
DNA: TGTGCCAGCAGCAAGCCCCGGCCAACCGGGACAGGCCGTCAGCCCCAGCATTTT
V: TRBV12-1
J: TRBJ1-5
size: .
D: .

CDR3: CASSSRDSQETQYF
DNA: TGTGCCAGCAGCTCTCGGGACAGCCAAGAGACCCAGTACTTC
V: TRBV7-7
J: TRBJ2-5
size: .
D: TRBD1

CDR3: CASSLAPQSRAFF
DNA: TGTGCCAGCAGTTTAGCTCCCCAGAGCCGAGCTTTCTTT
V: TRBV27
J: TRBJ1-1
size: .
D: .

CDR3: CASSQTGLFTSAFF
DNA: TGTGCCAGCAGCCAAACGGGACTATTTACGAGCGCTTTCTTT
V: TRBV5-6
J: TRBJ1-1
size: .
D: .

CDR3: CSATPDRVYSEQYF
DNA: TGCAGTGCTACCCCAGACAGGGTTTATAGCGAGCAGTACTTC
V: TRBV20-1
J: TRBJ2-7
size: .
D: TRBD1